This record looks at one T cell receptor beta chain sequence and its context. Its specificity is unknown. Fresh peripheral blood, approximately 10 ml, yielded the PBMCs. Germline V gene data show CDR1 as GTSNPN and CDR2 as SVGIG (reference sequence). V lost 0 bases and J 1 base, leaving 7 bases between the germline ends. CDR3 length: 13 amino acids. These data originate in a study of T cells in Graves' hyperthyroidism and ophthalmopathy. Study results and limitations: Expanded thyroid clonotypes (above 0.001) were mostly also found in blood. A model of 13 V-J pairs discriminated ophthalmopathy from stable hyperthyroidism.

Amplification targeted TCR beta CDR3 regions from RNA transcripts. First-round RT-PCR with HTBI primers amplified the TCR CDR3 region. TCRdb fed the multiplex PCR reads into MiXCR, producing one record per CDR3 protein. The sample includes approximately 610,000 distinct CDR3 sequences, roughly 14% seen only once; the top ten take about 4.5%. The rearrangement joins TRBV30 to TRBJ2-7; unclear D gene. What was sequenced was blood. This receptor was identified in a woman aged 40 to 49 with Graves' ophthalmopathy. The DNA of the CDR3 is TGTGCCTGGAGTGTAGGTTTTTCCTACGAGCAGTACTTC. The encoded protein is CAWSVGFSYEQYF.